This T cell receptor (beta chain) derives from a study of cytomegalovirus exposure and HLA in healthy donors. Regarding the study as a whole: When analyzed later, a missense DCLRE1C variant was found to be linked to TCR beta V- and J-gene trimming.

Primers: 60 Vbeta forward and 13 Jbeta reverse. Some clones are missing from TCRdb's copy, which holds only in-frame ones; the method was immunoSEQ multiplex PCR. The sample includes fewer than 90,000 clones, roughly 80% seen only once; the top ten take 10%. Germline V gene data show CDR1 as SGHNT and CDR2 as YYREEE (reference sequence). V dropped 0 bases and J dropped 2 bases, with 9 bases sitting between them. The CDR3 consists of 15 residues. This clone appeared a few times. Its cognate antigen is unknown. The sequenced sample was PBMCs. The sequence was collected from a young man in good health and CMV-seropositive. The chain couples TRBV5-4 to TRBJ1-3; TRBD1 is a possible D gene (5 bases). This CDR3 reads CASSLGSGTGNTIYF. CDR3 nucleotides: TGTGCCAGCAGCTTGGGCTCAGGGACTGGAAACACCATATATTTT.